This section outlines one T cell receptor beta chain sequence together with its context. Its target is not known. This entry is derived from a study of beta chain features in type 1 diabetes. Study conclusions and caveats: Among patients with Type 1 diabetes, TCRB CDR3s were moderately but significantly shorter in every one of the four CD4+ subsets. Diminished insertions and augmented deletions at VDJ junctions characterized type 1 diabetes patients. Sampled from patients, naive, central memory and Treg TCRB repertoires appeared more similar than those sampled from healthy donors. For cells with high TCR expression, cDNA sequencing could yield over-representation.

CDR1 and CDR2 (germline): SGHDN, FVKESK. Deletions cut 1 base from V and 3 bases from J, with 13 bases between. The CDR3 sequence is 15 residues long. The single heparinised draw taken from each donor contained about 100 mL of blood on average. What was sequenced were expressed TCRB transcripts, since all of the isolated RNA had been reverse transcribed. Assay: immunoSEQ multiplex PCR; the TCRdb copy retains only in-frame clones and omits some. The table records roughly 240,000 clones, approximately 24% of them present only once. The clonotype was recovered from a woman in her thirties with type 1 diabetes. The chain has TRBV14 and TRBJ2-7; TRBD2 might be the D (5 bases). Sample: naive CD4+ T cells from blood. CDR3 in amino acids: CASSQGLPELYEQYF. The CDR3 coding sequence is TGTGCCAGCAGCCAAGGACTACCAGAGCTCTACGAGCAGTACTTC.